These 4 T cell receptor beta chains were all obtained from the same sample, sequenced in a study of early T cells in non-severe SARS-CoV-2 infection. TCRdb used MiXCR to reprocess the 5' RACE reads, holding one entry per CDR3 protein. The sample records more than 20,000 distinct CDR3 sequences, nearly 4.5% being singletons. The sequenced material came from whole blood. The source is an adult who was a healthcare worker with PCR-confirmed SARS-CoV-2 infection or an uninfected control (not recorded which).

This clonotype was seen repeatedly, ten times or more. This rearrangement joins TRBV6-2 or TRBV6-3 to TRBJ1-1; maybe TRBD1 (6 bases). The germline V and J ends were trimmed by 5 bases and 0 bases, with 13 bases remaining between them. The CDR3 loop spans 15 amino acids. Germline CDR1 and CDR2: MNHEY and SVGEGT. As DNA, the CDR3 is TGTGCCAGCAGTGCTTACGGGACATTGAACACTGAAGCTTTCTTT. It encodes CASSAYGTLNTEAFF.

This clonotype was found many times. The chain joins TRBV12-3 or TRBV12-4 to TRBJ2-7; 8 bases are shared with TRBD1. The CDR3 runs to 14 residues. V dropped 2 bases and J dropped 3; count of bases not matched to a gene: 3. The CDR3 here is CASSLTGGSYEQYF. As DNA, the CDR3 is TGTGCCAGCAGTTTAACAGGGGGTAGCTACGAGCAGTACTTC.

This clonotype has a count of ten or more. This sequence joins TRBV29-1 and TRBJ2-1; 8 nucleotides agree with TRBD1. V trimming: 1 base; J trimming: 0 bases; junction bases outside the gene matches: 2. This CDR3 has 15 residues. Germline V lookup: CDR1 SQVTM, CDR2 ANQGSEA. The CDR3 DNA sequence: TGCAGCGTTGAAGGGACAGGGATCTCCTACAATGAGCAGTTCTTC. Residues: CSVEGTGISYNEQFF.

There are a few counts of this clonotype. This chain uses TRBV6-2 or TRBV6-3 with TRBJ1-2; no definite D call. CDR3 length: 16 amino acids. CDR1 is MNHEY and CDR2 is SVGEGT in the germline V gene. The V end lost 2 bases, the J end lost 4 bases, and 17 bases lay between the germline ends. CDR3 nucleotide sequence: TGTGCCAGCAGTTACGATGGTGGTGCAGGAACCTATGGCTACACCTTC. It yields the protein CASSYDGGAGTYGYTF.